Following are 5 T cell receptor beta chains from one sample sequenced in a study of T cells in Graves' hyperthyroidism and ophthalmopathy. Amplification targeted TCR beta CDR3 regions from RNA transcripts. HTBI primers drove first-round RT-PCR of the TCR CDR3. TCRdb processed the multiplex PCR reads anew with MiXCR; each CDR3 protein has one entry. The table records some 320,000 distinct CDR3 sequences, about an eighth of them present only once. Sequencing used blood. Every receptor here comes from a woman aged 35 to 49 with Graves' ophthalmopathy.

In this sample, this clonotype turned up many times. This rearrangement joins TRBV4-1 to TRBJ1-2; 9 bases are shared with TRBD1. This CDR3 region has 14 residues. Germline CDR1 reads MGHRA; CDR2 reads YSYEKL. Germline trimming cut 4 bases from V and 1 base from J; bases unmatched to any gene: 1. Here the CDR3 reads CASSPGQGNYGYTF. The CDR3 region has the DNA TGCGCCAGCAGCCCGGGACAGGGTAACTATGGCTACACCTTC.

This clonotype was detected only a few times. The chain joins TRBV2 to TRBJ1-1, with 7 nucleotides matching TRBD1. The CDR3 has 15 amino acids. V dropped 4 bases and J dropped 1; count of bases not matched to a gene: 6. Germline lookup yields CDR1 SNHLY and CDR2 FYNNEI. The CDR3 protein is CASSATTGWNTEAFF. The CDR3 region has the DNA TGTGCCAGCAGTGCCACGACAGGGTGGAACACTGAAGCTTTCTTT.

This clonotype was observed a few times. The junction does not match germline at one end; this may be a read error. This chain joins TRBV4-2 and TRBJ2-5, with unresolved D. The CDR3 is 13 amino acids. CDR1 and CDR2 from the germline V gene are LGHNA and YNFKEQ. Here the CDR3 DNA reads TGTGCCAGCAGCCAAGATCAGAGCTCAGATCCGCACTTC. Protein sequence: CASSQDQSSDPHF.

The genes are TRBV11-2 and TRBJ2-2, with D perhaps matching TRBD1 or TRBD2 (5 bases each). Germline CDR1 and CDR2: SGHAT and FQNNGV. Trimming took 0 bases from V and 6 from J, leaving 14 bases between them. This CDR3 is built from 16 residues. The CDR3, as DNA: TGTGCCAGCAGCTTAGATAGGGGACCCCGTCCCGGGGAGCTGTTTTTT. Residues: CASSLDRGPRPGELFF. The whole variable domain, filled in from reference TRBV11-2 and TRBJ2-2, reads EAGVAQSPRYKIIEKRQSVAFWCNPISGHATLYWYQQILGQGPKLLIQFQNNGVVDDSQLPKDRFSAERLKGVDSTLKIQPAKLEDSAVYLCASSLDRGPRPGELFFGEGSRLTVL.

Ten or more counts support this clonotype. V and J are TRBV29-1 and TRBJ2-4; D is ambiguous. Per germline, CDR1 SQVTM and CDR2 ANQGSEA. Trimming removed 4 bases at V and 0 bases at J, with 4 bases between. The CDR3 consists of 12 residues. Here the CDR3 DNA reads TGCAGCGTTGGTTCAGCCAAAAACATTCAGTACTTC. Protein product: CSVGSAKNIQYF.